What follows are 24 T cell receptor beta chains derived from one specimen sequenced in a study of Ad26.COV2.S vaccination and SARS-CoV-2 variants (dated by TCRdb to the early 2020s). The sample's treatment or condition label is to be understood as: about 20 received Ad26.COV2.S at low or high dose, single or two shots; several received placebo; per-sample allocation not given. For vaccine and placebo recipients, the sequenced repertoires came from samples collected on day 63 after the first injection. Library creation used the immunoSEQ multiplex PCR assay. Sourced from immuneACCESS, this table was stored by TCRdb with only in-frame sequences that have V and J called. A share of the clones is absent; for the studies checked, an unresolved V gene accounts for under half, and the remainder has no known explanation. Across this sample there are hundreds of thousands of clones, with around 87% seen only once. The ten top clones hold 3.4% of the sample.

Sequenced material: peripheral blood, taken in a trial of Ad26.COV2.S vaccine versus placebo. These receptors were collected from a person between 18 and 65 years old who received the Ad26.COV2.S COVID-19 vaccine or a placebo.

Here the CDR3 reads CASSLDRGEKLFF. DNA for the CDR3: TGTGCCAGCAGCTTGGATCGGGGTGAAAAACTGTTTTTT. V usage is TRBV5-5 and J usage is TRBJ1-4, with D hard to call. Germline V gene sequence: CDR1 SGHKS, CDR2 YYEKEE (reference sequence). V lost 0 bases to trimming and J lost 7 bases, with 7 bases between them. The CDR3 is 13 residues long. The whole variable domain, remainder taken from reference TRBV5-5 and TRBJ1-4, is DAGVTQSPTHLIKTRGQQVTLRCSPISGHKSVSWYQQVLGQGPQFIFQYYEKEERGRGNFPDRFSARQFPNYSSELNVNALLLGDSALYLCASSLDRGEKLFFGSGTQLSVL.

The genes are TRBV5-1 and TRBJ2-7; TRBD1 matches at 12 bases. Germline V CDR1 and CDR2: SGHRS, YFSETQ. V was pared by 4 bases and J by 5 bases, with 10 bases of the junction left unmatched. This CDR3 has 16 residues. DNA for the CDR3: TGCGCCAGCAGCACAACCGGGACAGGGGGCTTCGACGAGCAGTACTTC. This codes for CASSTTGTGGFDEQYF.

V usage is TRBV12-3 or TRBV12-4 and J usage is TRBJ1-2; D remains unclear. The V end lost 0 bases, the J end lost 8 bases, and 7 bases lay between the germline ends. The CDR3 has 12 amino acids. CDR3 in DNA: TGTGCCAGCAGTTTAGCGGCTGGGGGCTACACCTTC. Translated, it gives CASSLAAGGYTF.

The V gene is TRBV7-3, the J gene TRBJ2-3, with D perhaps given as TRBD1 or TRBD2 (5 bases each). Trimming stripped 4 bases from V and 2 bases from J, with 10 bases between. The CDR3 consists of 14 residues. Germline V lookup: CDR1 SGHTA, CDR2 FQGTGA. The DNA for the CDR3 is TGTGCCAGCAGCTCCCTGGGGGTCACAGATACGCAGTATTTT. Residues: CASSSLGVTDTQYF.

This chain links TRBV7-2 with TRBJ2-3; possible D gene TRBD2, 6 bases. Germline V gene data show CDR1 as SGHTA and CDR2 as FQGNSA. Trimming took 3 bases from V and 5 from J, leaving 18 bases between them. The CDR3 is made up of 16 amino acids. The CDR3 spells CASSFLPGVGGDTQYF. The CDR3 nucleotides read TGTGCCAGCAGCTTCCTCCCGGGGGTGGGAGGAGATACGCAGTATTTT.

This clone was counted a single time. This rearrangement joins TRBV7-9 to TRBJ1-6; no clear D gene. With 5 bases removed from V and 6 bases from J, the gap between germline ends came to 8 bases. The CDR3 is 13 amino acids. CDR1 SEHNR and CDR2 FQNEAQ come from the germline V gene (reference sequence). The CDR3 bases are TGTGCCAGCAGCCCGGTCAGTAATTCACCCCTCCACTTT. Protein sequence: CASSPVSNSPLHF.

CDR3 sequence (DNA): TGTGCCAGCAGTTACCGTGAAAAACTGTTTTTT. Its translation: CASSYREKLFF. This chain links TRBV27 with TRBJ1-4; D is uncertain. Deletions cut 4 bases from V and 7 bases from J, with 4 bases between. Germline V gene sequence: CDR1 MNHEY, CDR2 SMNVEV (reference sequence). This CDR3 has 11 amino acids.

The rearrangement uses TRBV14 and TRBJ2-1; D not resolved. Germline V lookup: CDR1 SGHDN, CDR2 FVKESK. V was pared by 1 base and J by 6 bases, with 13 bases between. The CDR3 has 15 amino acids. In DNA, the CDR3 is TGTGCCAGCAGCCAAGGTCCTGCGACATTCAATGAGCAGTTCTTC. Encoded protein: CASSQGPATFNEQFF.

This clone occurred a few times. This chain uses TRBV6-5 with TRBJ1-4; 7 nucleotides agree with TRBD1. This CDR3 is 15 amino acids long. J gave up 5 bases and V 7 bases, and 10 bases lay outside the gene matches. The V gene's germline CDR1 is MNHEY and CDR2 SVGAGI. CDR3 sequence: CASTANPTGNEKLFF. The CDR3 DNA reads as TGTGCCAGCACCGCAAACCCGACAGGGAATGAAAAACTGTTTTTT.

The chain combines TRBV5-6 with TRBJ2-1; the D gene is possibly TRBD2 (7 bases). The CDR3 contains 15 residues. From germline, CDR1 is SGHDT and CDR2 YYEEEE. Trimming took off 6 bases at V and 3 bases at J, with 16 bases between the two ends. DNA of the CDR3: TGTGCCAGCACCCAAAGGGGGGGCCTCTACAATGAGCAGTTCTTC. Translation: CASTQRGGLYNEQFF.

Written as DNA, the CDR3 is TGTGCCAGCAGCCTTAGCTTGATGGGGGGCACTGAAGCTTTCTTT. Encoded protein: CASSLSLMGGTEAFF. The J gene is TRBJ1-1, the V gene TRBV14; D possibly corresponds to TRBD1 (5 bases). Germline loops: CDR1 SGHDN, CDR2 FVKESK. V lost 4 bases to trimming and J lost 4 bases, with 16 bases between them. The CDR3 is 15 amino acids.

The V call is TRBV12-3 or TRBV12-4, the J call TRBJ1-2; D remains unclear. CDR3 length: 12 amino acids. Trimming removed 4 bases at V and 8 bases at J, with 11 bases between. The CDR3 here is CASSSPPDGYTF. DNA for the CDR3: TGTGCCAGCAGTTCCCCACCGGACGGCTACACCTTC.

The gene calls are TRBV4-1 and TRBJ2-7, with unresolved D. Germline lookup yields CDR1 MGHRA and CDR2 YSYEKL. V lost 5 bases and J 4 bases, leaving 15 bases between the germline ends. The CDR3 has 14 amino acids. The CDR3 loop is CASSSSVLPYEQYF. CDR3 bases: TGCGCCAGCAGCTCCTCCGTGTTACCATACGAGCAGTACTTC.

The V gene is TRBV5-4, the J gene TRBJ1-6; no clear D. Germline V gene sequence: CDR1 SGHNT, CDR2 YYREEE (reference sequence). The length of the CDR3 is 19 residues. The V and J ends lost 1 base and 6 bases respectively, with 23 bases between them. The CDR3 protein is CASSLNAQAKDSLNSPLHF. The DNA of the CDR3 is TGTGCCAGCAGCTTGAACGCTCAGGCTAAGGATTCCCTTAATTCACCCCTCCACTTT. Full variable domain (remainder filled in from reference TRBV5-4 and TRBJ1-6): ETGVTQSPTHLIKTRGQQVTLRCSSQSGHNTVSWYQQALGQGPQFIFQYYREEENGRGNFPPRFSGLQFPNYSSELNVNALELDDSALYLCASSLNAQAKDSLNSPLHFGNGTRLTVT.

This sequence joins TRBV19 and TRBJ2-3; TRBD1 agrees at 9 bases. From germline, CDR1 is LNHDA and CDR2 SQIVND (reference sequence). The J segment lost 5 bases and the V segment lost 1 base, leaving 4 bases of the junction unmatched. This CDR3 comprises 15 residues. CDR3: CASSIAGQGKDTQYF. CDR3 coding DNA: TGTGCCAGTAGTATAGCGGGACAGGGAAAAGATACGCAGTATTTT.

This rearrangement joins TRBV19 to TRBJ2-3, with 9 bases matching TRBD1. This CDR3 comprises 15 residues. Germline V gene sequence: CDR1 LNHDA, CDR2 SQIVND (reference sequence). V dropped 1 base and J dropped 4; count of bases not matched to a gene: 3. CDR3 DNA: TGTGCCAGTAGTATAGTCCGGGACAGGGCAGATACGCAGTATTTT. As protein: CASSIVRDRADTQYF.

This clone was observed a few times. The CDR3, as DNA: TGTGCCAGCAGCTTATTATTGGATTCCTATAATTCACCCCTCCACTTT. Translation gives CASSLLLDSYNSPLHF. The chain links TRBV7-2 to TRBJ1-6; unclear D gene. The CDR3 loop spans 16 amino acids. The V end lost 2 bases, the J end lost 1 base, and 9 bases lay between the germline ends. Germline V gene lookup returns CDR1 SGHTA and CDR2 FQGNSA.

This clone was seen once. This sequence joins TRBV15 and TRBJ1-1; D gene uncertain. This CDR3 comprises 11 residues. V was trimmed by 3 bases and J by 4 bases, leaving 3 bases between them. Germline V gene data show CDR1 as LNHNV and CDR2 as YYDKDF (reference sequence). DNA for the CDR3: TGTGCCACCAGCAGTAGCACTGAAGCTTTCTTT. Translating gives CATSSSTEAFF.

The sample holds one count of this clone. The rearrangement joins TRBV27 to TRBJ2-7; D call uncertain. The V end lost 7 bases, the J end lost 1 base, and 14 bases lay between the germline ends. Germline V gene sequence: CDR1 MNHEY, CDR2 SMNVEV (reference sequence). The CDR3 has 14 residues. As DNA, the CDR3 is TGTGCCAGCACCCAATTTTCTGGTTCCTACGAGCAGTACTTC. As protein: CASTQFSGSYEQYF.

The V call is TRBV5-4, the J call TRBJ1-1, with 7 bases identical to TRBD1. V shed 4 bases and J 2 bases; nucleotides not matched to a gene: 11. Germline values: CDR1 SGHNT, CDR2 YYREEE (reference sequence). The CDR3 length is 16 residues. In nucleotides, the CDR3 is TGTGCCAGCAGCCCGCGGACAGGCGGAAGAAACACTGAAGCTTTCTTT. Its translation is CASSPRTGGRNTEAFF.

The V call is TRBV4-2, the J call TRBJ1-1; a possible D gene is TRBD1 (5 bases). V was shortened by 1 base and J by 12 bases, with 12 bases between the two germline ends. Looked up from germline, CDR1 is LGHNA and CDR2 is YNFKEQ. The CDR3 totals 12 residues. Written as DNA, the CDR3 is TGTGCCAGCAGCCAAGGGGGCGGGGAAACTTTCTTT. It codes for CASSQGGGETFF.

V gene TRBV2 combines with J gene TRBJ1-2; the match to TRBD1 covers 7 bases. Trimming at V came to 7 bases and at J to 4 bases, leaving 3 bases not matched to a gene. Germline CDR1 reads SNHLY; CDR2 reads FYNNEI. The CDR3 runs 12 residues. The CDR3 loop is CASNRQGYGYTF. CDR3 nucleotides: TGTGCCAGCAATCGACAGGGCTATGGCTACACCTTC.

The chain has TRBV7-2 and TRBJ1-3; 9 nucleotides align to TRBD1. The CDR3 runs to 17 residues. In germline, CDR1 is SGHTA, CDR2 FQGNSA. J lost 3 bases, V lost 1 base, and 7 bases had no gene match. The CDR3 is CASSLVGTGSSGNTIYF. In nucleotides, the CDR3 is TGTGCCAGCAGCTTAGTGGGGACAGGGAGTAGTGGAAACACCATATATTTT.

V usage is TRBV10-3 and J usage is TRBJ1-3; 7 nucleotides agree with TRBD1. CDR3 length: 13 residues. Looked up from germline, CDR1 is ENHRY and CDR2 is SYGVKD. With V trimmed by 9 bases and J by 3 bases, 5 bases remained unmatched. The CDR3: CAIVAGGGNTIYF. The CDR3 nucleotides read TGTGCCATTGTTGCAGGGGGTGGAAACACCATATATTTT.